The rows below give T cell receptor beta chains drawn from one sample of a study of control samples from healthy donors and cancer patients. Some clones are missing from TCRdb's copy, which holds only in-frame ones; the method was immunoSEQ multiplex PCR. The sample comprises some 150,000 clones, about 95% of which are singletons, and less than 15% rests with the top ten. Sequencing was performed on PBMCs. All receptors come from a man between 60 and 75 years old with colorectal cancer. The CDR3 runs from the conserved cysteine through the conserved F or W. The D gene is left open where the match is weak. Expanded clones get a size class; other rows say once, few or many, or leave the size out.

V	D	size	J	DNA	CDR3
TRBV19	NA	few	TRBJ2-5	TGTGCCAGTAGTCAGGGGGGCGTAGGGGAGACCCAGTACTTC	CASSQGGVGETQYF
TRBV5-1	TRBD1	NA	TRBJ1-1	TGCGCCAGCAGCTTGGTGACAGGGGGTTTGAACACTGAAGCTTTCTTT	CASSLVTGGLNTEAFF
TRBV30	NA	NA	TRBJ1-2	TGTGCCTGGAGTAAAGGGGAAGGCTACACCTTC	CAWSKGEGYTF
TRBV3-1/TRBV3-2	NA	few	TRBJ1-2	TGTGCCAGCAGCCAAGGGGCATTGCGAATAGCTAACTATGGCTACACCTTC	CASSQGALRIANYGYTF
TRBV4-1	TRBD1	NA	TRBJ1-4	TGCGCCAGCAGCCAAGATCCCCTGCACAGGGGGCTAGGTGAAAAACTGTTTTTT	CASSQDPLHRGLGEKLFF
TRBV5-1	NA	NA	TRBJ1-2	TGCGCCAGCAGCTCGGGACTCGAGATGGGGGGCTACACCTTC	CASSSGLEMGGYTF
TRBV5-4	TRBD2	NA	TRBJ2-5	TGTGCCAGCAGCTCGGAGCTTGTAGCGGGGGGCGGGGAGACCCAGTACTTC	CASSSELVAGGGETQYF
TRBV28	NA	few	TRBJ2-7	TGTGCCAGCAGTTTACCGGGGGACAGCTACTCCTACGAGCAGTACTTC	CASSLPGDSYSYEQYF
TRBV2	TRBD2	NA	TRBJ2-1	TGTGCCAGCAGTACGACTAGCAGGAATGAGCAGTTCTTC	CASSTTSRNEQFF
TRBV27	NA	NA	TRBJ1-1	TGTGCCAGCAGTTTAATGTCAACAGGAGAAGCTTTCTTT	CASSLMSTGEAFF
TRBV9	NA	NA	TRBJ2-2	TGTGCCAGCAGCACGTTAAGGGGGACCGGGGAGCTGTTTTTT	CASSTLRGTGELFF
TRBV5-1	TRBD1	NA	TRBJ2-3	TGCGCCAGCAGCAAGAACATACAGGGGGCGATCACAGATACGCAGTATTTT	CASSKNIQGAITDTQYF
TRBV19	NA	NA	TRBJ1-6	TGTGCCAGTAGTATAGCGGTCCGGAATAATTCACCCCTCCACTTT	CASSIAVRNNSPLHF
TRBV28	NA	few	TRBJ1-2	TGTGCCAGCAGTTTAGATCGCTTTGAGGGCTACACCTTC	CASSLDRFEGYTF
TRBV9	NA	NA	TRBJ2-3	TGTGCCAGCAGCCCAGAGGATACGCAGTATTTT	CASSPEDTQYF
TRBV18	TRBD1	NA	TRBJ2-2	TGTGCCAGCTCACCGGGCCAGGGGGACACCGGGGAGCTGTTTTTT	CASSPGQGDTGELFF
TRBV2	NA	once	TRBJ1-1	TGTGCCAGCAGTGATGAATGGGTTTCATCTTTCTTT	CASSDEWVSSFF
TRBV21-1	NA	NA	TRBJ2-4	TGTGCCAGCCCCCGAGTTGGGGGTTCCAAAAACATTCAGTACTTC	CASPRVGGSKNIQYF
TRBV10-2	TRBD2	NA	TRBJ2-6	TGCGCCAGCAGTGACCCGGCGGGGGTATCTGGGGCCAACGTCCTGACTTTC	CASSDPAGVSGANVLTF
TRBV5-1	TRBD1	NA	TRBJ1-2	TGCGCCAGCAGCCCGTCGACGACAGGGAACTATGGCTACACCTTC	CASSPSTTGNYGYTF
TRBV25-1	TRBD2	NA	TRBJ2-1	TGTGCCAGCAGTGTACCGGGACTAGCGGGGAACAATGAGCAGTTCTTC	CASSVPGLAGNNEQFF
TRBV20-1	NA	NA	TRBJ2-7	TGCAGTGCGGGGGCCTACGAGCAGTACTTC	CSAGAYEQYF
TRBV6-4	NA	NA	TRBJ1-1	TGTGCCAGCAGTGACCCCGGGGGGAAGCAAGCTTTCTTT	CASSDPGGKQAFF
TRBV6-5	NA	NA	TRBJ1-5	TGTGCCAGCAGTTACGGTGGCAATCAGCCCCAGCATTTT	CASSYGGNQPQHF
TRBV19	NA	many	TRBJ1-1	TGTGCCAGTAAAAAGCAGGGAATATACACTGAAGCTTTCTTT	CASKKQGIYTEAFF
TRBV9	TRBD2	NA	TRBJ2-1	TGTGCCAGCAGCGTTAGCGGGGGGAACTACAATGAGCAGTTCTTC	CASSVSGGNYNEQFF
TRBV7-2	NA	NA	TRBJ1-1	TGTGCCAGCAGCTTAGTTGTCCTGGTAAAGGACACTGAAGCTTTCTTT	CASSLVVLVKDTEAFF
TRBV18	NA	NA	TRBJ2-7	TGTGCCAGCTCACCACGGGGGGAATACGAGCAGTACTTC	CASSPRGEYEQYF
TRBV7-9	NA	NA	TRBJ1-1	TGTGCCAGCAGCCTCGGGACTTTGAACACTGAAGCTTTCTTT	CASSLGTLNTEAFF
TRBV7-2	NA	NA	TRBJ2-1	TGTGCCAGCAGCTCCGGGGCCCCCCGAGGGCAGTTCTTC	CASSSGAPRGQFF
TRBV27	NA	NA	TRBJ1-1	TGTGCCAGCACCCGAGGAGGGGCAGGGACTGAAGCTTTCTTT	CASTRGGAGTEAFF
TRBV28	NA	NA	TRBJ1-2	TGTGCCAGCACGGGGAACTATGGCTACACCTTC	CASTGNYGYTF
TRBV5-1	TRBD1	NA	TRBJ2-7	TGCGCCAGCAGCCCGGGACAGGGACACTACGAGCAGTACTTC	CASSPGQGHYEQYF
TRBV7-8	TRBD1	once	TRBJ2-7	TGTGCCAGCAGCTTGGGGACAGGGGTCTACGAGCAGTACTTC	CASSLGTGVYEQYF
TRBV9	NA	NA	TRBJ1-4	TGTGCCAGCAGCGCTACAGGGACCGGTGAAAAACTGTTTTTT	CASSATGTGEKLFF
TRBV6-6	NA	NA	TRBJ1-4	TGTGCCAGCAGTTACGCAGAGTGGGCAACTAATGAAAAACTGTTTTTT	CASSYAEWATNEKLFF
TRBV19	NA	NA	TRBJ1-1	TGTGCCAGTAGTTCGTTAAGTCGGGCTCTAAACACTGAAGCTTTCTTT	CASSSLSRALNTEAFF
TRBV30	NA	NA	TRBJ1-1	TGTGCCTGGAGTGACTATATGAAAGCTTTCTTT	CAWSDYMKAFF
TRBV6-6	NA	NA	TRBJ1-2	TGTGCCAGCAGTTACTTAGGACCAGCTGAGAACTATGGCTACACCTTC	CASSYLGPAENYGYTF
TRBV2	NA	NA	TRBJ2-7	TGTGCCAGCAGCACAGGTGGGCTCTACGAGCAGTACTTC	CASSTGGLYEQYF
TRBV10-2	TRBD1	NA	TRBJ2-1	TGCGCCAGCACCTCCGGACAGGGGGCTTACAATGAGCAGTTCTTC	CASTSGQGAYNEQFF
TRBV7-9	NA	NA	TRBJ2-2	TGTGCCAGCACCTTGGGGCCCTCCACCGGGGAGCTGTTTTTT	CASTLGPSTGELFF
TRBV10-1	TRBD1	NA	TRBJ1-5	TGCGCCAGCAGTGAGGGAGCTAAGGGACAGGGGGCAAATCAGCCCCAGCATTTT	CASSEGAKGQGANQPQHF
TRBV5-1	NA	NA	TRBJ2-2	TGCGCCAGCAGTGGGGGCACAAACACCGGGGAGCTGTTTTTT	CASSGGTNTGELFF
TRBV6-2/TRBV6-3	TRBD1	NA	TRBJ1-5	TGTGCCAGCAGTTCTGCCGGGACAGGAAGCAATCAGCCCCAGCATTTT	CASSSAGTGSNQPQHF
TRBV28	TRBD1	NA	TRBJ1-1	TGTGCCAGCAGTACAGGGGGCAAAACTGAAGCTTTCTTT	CASSTGGKTEAFF
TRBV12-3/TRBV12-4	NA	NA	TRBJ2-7	TGTGCCAGCAGTTTAGCCCCCGGCGAGCAGTACTTC	CASSLAPGEQYF
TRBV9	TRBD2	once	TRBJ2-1	TGTGCCAGCAGCGCCCCTAGCGGGGCTTCCTACAATGAGCAGTTCTTC	CASSAPSGASYNEQFF
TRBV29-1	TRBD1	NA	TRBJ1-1	TGCAGCGTGGTGCAGGGGGCCTTCACTGAAGCTTTCTTT	CSVVQGAFTEAFF
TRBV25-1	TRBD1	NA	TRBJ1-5	TGTGCCAGCAGTGGGACAGGAAGCAATCAGCCCCAGCATTTT	CASSGTGSNQPQHF
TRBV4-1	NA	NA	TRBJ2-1	TGCGCCAGCAGCCAAGAGTGGAGGCAGGCGACCTACAATGAGCAGTTCTTC	CASSQEWRQATYNEQFF
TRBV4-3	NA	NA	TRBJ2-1	TGCGCCAGCAGCCAAGATACCTCAGTCCCGAGCTCCTACAATGAGCAGTTCTTC	CASSQDTSVPSSYNEQFF
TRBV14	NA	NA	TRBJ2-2	TGTGCCAGCAGCCAAGACTTCACCGGGGAGCTGTTTTTT	CASSQDFTGELFF
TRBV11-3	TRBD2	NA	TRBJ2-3	TGTGCCAGCAGCTCAAACGGGGGGTCAACTAGCACAGATACGCAGTATTTT	CASSSNGGSTSTDTQYF
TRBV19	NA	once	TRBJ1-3	TGTGCCAGCTCTCGGGAAGGGGGATGGTCTGGAAACACCATATATTTT	CASSREGGWSGNTIYF
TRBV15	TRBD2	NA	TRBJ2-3	TGTGCCACCAGCAGGGATAGCGGGGGGGCGGCAGATACGCAGTATTTT	CATSRDSGGAADTQYF